Presented here are 24 T cell receptor beta chains from one specimen sequenced in a study of cytotoxic CD8 clonotypes in ibrutinib-treated CLL. Some clones are missing from TCRdb's copy, which holds only in-frame ones; the method was immunoSEQ multiplex PCR. Of more than 150,000 clones listed, around three quarters are singletons. Material: PBMCs, obtained after 24 months of ibrutinib treatment. The source is a human donor with chronic lymphocytic leukemia.

This clone was observed a single time. CDR3 sequence (DNA): TGTGCCAGCAGCCCGGGACAGGGAAGCAATGGGGCCAACGTCCTGACTTTC. This codes for CASSPGQGSNGANVLTF. This rearrangement joins TRBV7-9 to TRBJ2-6; 9 nucleotides match TRBD1. The trim removed 5 bases at V and 3 bases at J, leaving 8 bases unmatched. CDR3 size: 17 residues. Germline V gene lookup returns CDR1 SEHNR and CDR2 FQNEAQ (reference sequence).

The rearrangement joins TRBV15 to TRBJ2-2; D remains unclear. This CDR3 region has 18 residues. V was shortened by 1 base and J by 3 bases, with 18 bases between the two germline ends. CDR1 LNHNV and CDR2 YYDKDF come from the germline V gene (reference sequence). CDR3 loop: CATSRGRFTRTDTGELFF. The CDR3 DNA is TGTGCCACCAGCAGAGGGAGATTCACGAGGACCGACACCGGGGAGCTGTTTTTT.

CDR3 DNA: TGTGCCAGCAGCCGACGGACAGGTTATGAAAAACTGTTTTTT. Protein sequence: CASSRRTGYEKLFF. V is TRBV5-6 and J is TRBJ1-4; 7 bases are a match to TRBD1. The CDR3 extends over 14 amino acids. V lost 4 bases, J lost 6 bases, and 6 bases stayed unmatched. Germline V gene sequence: CDR1 SGHDT, CDR2 YYEEEE.

A word on this clone: Other DNA sequences in this specimen translate into the identical CDR3. The J gene is TRBJ2-5, the V gene TRBV6-6; D call uncertain. The V gene lost 6 bases and the J gene lost 2 bases, with 4 bases spanning the gap. CDR1 is MNHNY, CDR2 SVGAGI, per germline (reference sequence). The length of the CDR3 is 11 residues. Written as DNA, the CDR3 is TGTGCCAGCAGCACTCAAGAGACCCAGTACTTC. It yields the protein CASSTQETQYF.

The chain links TRBV7-2 to TRBJ1-5; D remains unclear. The germline V gene has CDR1 SGHTA and CDR2 FQGNSA. This CDR3 has 13 amino acids. Trimming took 0 bases from V and 6 from J, leaving 6 bases between them. CDR3 coding DNA: TGTGCCAGCAGCTTAGCCTCCCCTCAGCCCCAGCATTTT. It is translated as CASSLASPQPQHF.

The J gene is TRBJ2-7, the V gene TRBV19; no clear D gene. Germline V gene data show CDR1 as LNHDA and CDR2 as SQIVND (reference sequence). This CDR3 is 15 amino acids long. The V end was cut by 4 bases, the J end by 3 bases, with 16 bases between. CDR3 nucleotide sequence: TGTGCCAGTAGTACCTCCGGTGGCAGGATCTACGAGCAGTACTTC. It encodes CASSTSGGRIYEQYF. The full variable domain, with the rest looked up from reference TRBV19 and TRBJ2-7, is DGGITQSPKYLFRKEGQNVTLSCEQNLNHDAMYWYRQDPGQGLRLIYYSQIVNDFQKGDIAEGYSVSREKKESFPLTVTSAQKNPTAFYLCASSTSGGRIYEQYFGPGTRLTVT.

Only a few counts were recorded for this clone. The chain recombines TRBV10-3 with TRBJ1-4; TRBD1 matches 7 bases. V trimming: 2 bases; J trimming: 8 bases; junction bases outside the gene matches: 8. The germline V gene has CDR1 ENHRY and CDR2 SYGVKD. This CDR3 comprises 15 residues. Here the CDR3 reads CAISEVTGVNEKLFF. The CDR3 nucleotides read TGTGCCATCAGTGAGGTTACAGGGGTAAACGAAAAACTGTTTTTT.

This chain uses TRBV4-3 with TRBJ2-1, with TRBD2 matching over 7 bases. CDR1 is LGHNA and CDR2 is YSLEER in the germline V gene. Trimming took 4 bases from V and 0 from J; bases not matched to a gene: 9. This CDR3 contains 17 residues. The CDR3 nucleotides read TGCGCCAGCAGCCCGAGAGCGGGACCCAGCTCCTACAATGAGCAGTTCTTC. Residues: CASSPRAGPSSYNEQFF.

The chain is built from TRBV4-2 and TRBJ1-1, with 8 bases fitting TRBD1. V gave up 0 bases and J gave up 3 bases; unmatched junction bases: 3. Germline CDR1 reads LGHNA; CDR2 reads YNFKEQ. This CDR3 comprises 15 residues. The CDR3 here is CASSQDGGQDTEAFF. Here the CDR3 DNA reads TGTGCCAGCAGCCAAGATGGGGGACAGGACACTGAAGCTTTCTTT.

The genes are TRBV11-2 and TRBJ2-3; D uncertain. V was cut by 1 base and J by 7 bases, with 3 bases left in between. Germline CDR1 reads SGHAT; CDR2 reads FQNNGV. The CDR3 extends over 11 amino acids. CDR3 sequence: CASSLVYTQYF. CDR3 DNA: TGTGCCAGCAGCTTAGTGTATACGCAGTATTTT.

The rearrangement links TRBV20-1 to TRBJ2-1; no clear D. The CDR3 loop spans 11 amino acids. The V gene's germline CDR1 is DFQATT and CDR2 SNEGSKA (reference sequence). Trimming left V 1 base short and J 9 bases short, with 7 bases between. CDR3 sequence: CSARVAFEQFF. The DNA of the CDR3 is TGCAGTGCTAGAGTGGCGTTTGAGCAGTTCTTC.

The sample holds a few counts of this clone. This chain uses TRBV27 with TRBJ1-5; possible D gene TRBD1, 6 bases. V was cut by 6 bases and J by 6 bases, with 9 bases left in between. The CDR3 is 12 amino acids. In germline, CDR1 is MNHEY, CDR2 SMNVEV (reference sequence). In DNA, the CDR3 is TGTGCCAGCAGATCGGGGGCTCAGCCCCAGCATTTT. As protein: CASRSGAQPQHF.

The gene calls are TRBV4-1 and TRBJ2-1; TRBD1 aligns across 8 bases. Germline assignment: CDR1 MGHRA and CDR2 YSYEKL. The CDR3 length is 15 residues. V lost 2 bases to trimming and J lost 7 bases; unmatched junction nucleotides: 7. The CDR3 coding sequence is TGCGCCAGCAGCCAAATCGGACAGGGTAGGAATGAGCAGTTCTTC. This encodes CASSQIGQGRNEQFF.

The chain carries TRBV5-1 and TRBJ1-1; 8 nucleotides match TRBD1. This CDR3 has 14 amino acids. In germline, CDR1 is SGHRS, CDR2 YFSETQ. V was pared by 0 bases and J by 7 bases, with 5 bases of the junction left unmatched. CDR3 sequence (DNA): TGCGCCAGCAGCTTGGGGGGACAGGAGCTTGAAGCTTTCTTT. This gives the protein CASSLGGQELEAFF.

The chain uses TRBV7-2 and TRBJ2-1, with 12 positions matching TRBD2. V lost 3 bases and J lost 1; bases outside the gene matches: 1. The V gene's germline CDR1 is SGHTA and CDR2 FQGNSA. This CDR3 has 16 amino acids. For the CDR3, the DNA is TGTGCCAGCAGCTTTGGACTAGCGGGATCCTACAATGAGCAGTTCTTC. Translated, it gives CASSFGLAGSYNEQFF.

This clone was seen a few times. The rearrangement uses TRBV11-2 and TRBJ1-2; D is undetermined. V lost 1 base and J lost 4, with 10 bases in between. The CDR3 sequence is 14 residues long. Germline V gene data show CDR1 as SGHAT and CDR2 as FQNNGV. In nucleotides, the CDR3 is TGTGCCAGCAGCTTAGGGGTGGGTCCCTATGGCTACACCTTC. Its translation is CASSLGVGPYGYTF.

The genes are TRBV10-1 and TRBJ2-3, with TRBD2 matching 8 bases. Germline assignment: CDR1 WNHNN and CDR2 SYGVQD (reference sequence). The CDR3 has 14 amino acids. The V gene end was trimmed by 6 bases and the J gene end by 3 bases; junction bases not matched to a gene: 5. The CDR3 sequence is CASRSGSGTDTQYF. The CDR3 nucleotides are TGCGCCAGCAGGAGCGGGAGCGGGACAGATACGCAGTATTTT.

The gene calls are TRBV19 and TRBJ2-7, with 11 bases aligning to TRBD2. Unmatched junction bases numbered 4, after V lost 4 bases and J lost 2 bases. Germline V gene lookup returns CDR1 LNHDA and CDR2 SQIVND (reference sequence). There are 15 residues in the CDR3. CDR3 region: CASSTRGLAAYEQYF. DNA for the CDR3: TGTGCCAGTAGTACCAGGGGACTAGCGGCCTACGAGCAGTACTTC.

The V gene is TRBV30, the J gene TRBJ1-6; TRBD1 aligns across 7 bases. Germline V gene data show CDR1 as GTSNPN and CDR2 as SVGIG (reference sequence). The junction had 10 bases not matched to a gene; V was cut back by 5 bases and J by 6 bases. There are 15 residues in the CDR3. The CDR3 DNA reads as TGTGCCTGGGAGGGATCACACAGGGGTAATTCACCCCTCCACTTT. It encodes CAWEGSHRGNSPLHF.

V is TRBV28 and J is TRBJ2-7; 7 bases line up with TRBD2. Germline-derived CDR1 and CDR2 are MDHEN and SYDVKM. V gave up 2 bases and J gave up 1 base; unmatched junction bases: 14. This CDR3 has 18 residues. The CDR3 region is CASSLTAGSVALSYEQYF. The CDR3 nucleotides are TGTGCCAGCAGTTTAACAGCGGGAAGCGTAGCCTTATCCTACGAGCAGTACTTC.

The chain links TRBV9 to TRBJ2-3; the match to TRBD2 covers 15 bases. There are 19 residues in the CDR3. Trimming cost V 0 bases and J 4 bases; bases outside gene matches: 9. Germline CDR1 is SGDLS and CDR2 is YYNGEE. CDR3 nucleotides: TGTGCCAGCAGCGTAGCGCCTTGGGGACTAGCGGGAGGACCAGATACGCAGTATTTT. Translated: CASSVAPWGLAGGPDTQYF. The variable domain in full, with the rest retrieved from reference TRBV9 and TRBJ2-3, is DSGVTQTPKHLITATGQRVTLRCSPRSGDLSVYWYQQSLDQGLQFLIQYYNGEERAKGNILERFSAQQFPDLHSELNLSSLELGDSALYFCASSVAPWGLAGGPDTQYFGPGTRLTVL.

This clone was counted a single time. V is TRBV29-1 and J is TRBJ2-1, with D maybe TRBD2 (5 bases). Germline CDR1 SQVTM, CDR2 ANQGSEA. The CDR3 length is 11 residues. The V end was cut by 7 bases, the J end by 7 bases, with 11 bases between. CDR3 sequence (DNA): TGCAGCGCGAGGGTGAGTAATGAGCAGTTCTTC. Residues: CSARVSNEQFF.

V is TRBV9 and J is TRBJ1-1; 8 nucleotides match TRBD1. The CDR3 contains 13 residues. With V trimmed by 2 bases and J by 5 bases, 2 bases remained unmatched. Germline V CDR1 and CDR2: SGDLS, YYNGEE. CDR3 DNA sequence: TGTGCCAGCAGCGTCACAGGGGGGACTGAAGCTTTCTTT. This encodes CASSVTGGTEAFF. The full variable domain, rest sourced from reference TRBV9 and TRBJ1-1, is DSGVTQTPKHLITATGQRVTLRCSPRSGDLSVYWYQQSLDQGLQFLIQYYNGEERAKGNILERFSAQQFPDLHSELNLSSLELGDSALYFCASSVTGGTEAFFGQGTRLTVV.

The rearrangement uses TRBV20-1 and TRBJ1-3, with D unclear. The CDR3 loop spans 11 amino acids. Germline loops: CDR1 DFQATT, CDR2 SNEGSKA (reference sequence). V shed 5 bases and J shed 4 bases, with 6 bases lying between them. CDR3 loop: CSAPWGNTIYF. In DNA, the CDR3 is TGCAGTGCTCCCTGGGGAAACACCATATATTTT.